This T cell receptor beta chain was captured in a study of T-cell reconstitution after alpha-beta-depleted transplantation in children. The sample holds one count of this clonotype. Trimming removed 4 bases at V and 7 bases at J, with 18 bases between. This CDR3 is built from 14 residues. Germline CDR1 reads SGHRS; CDR2 reads YFSETQ. Unique molecular identifiers were incorporated into the prepared TCRbeta library. TCRdb recomputed calls from the PCR reads with MiXCR, one row per CDR3 protein. The data hold over 200,000 distinct CDR3 sequences, with around 9.6% observed a single time. Material: PBMCs from the stem cell graft donor, obtained from the stem cell graft. The genes are TRBV5-1 and TRBJ2-7; weak D call: TRBD2 (6 bases). The TCR originated in a human donor who donated a stem cell graft to a child with acute lymphoblastic leukemia. In nucleotides, the CDR3 is TGCGCCAGCAGCCTTGACTTCTCTCGGGGGGAGCAGTACTTC. Its translation is CASSLDFSRGEQYF.